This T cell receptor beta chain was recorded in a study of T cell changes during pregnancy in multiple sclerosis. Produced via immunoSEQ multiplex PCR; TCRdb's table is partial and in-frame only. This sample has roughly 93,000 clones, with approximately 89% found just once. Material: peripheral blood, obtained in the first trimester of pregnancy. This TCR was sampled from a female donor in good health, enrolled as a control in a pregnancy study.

The CDR3 nucleotides are TGTGCCAGCAGCTTAGAGGAGGGCGGAGCAAATTCACCCCTCCACTTT. Residues: CASSLEEGGANSPLHF. The chain uses TRBV7-8 and TRBJ1-6; no definite D call. The V gene's germline CDR1 is SGHVS and CDR2 FQNEAQ. The CDR3 is made up of 16 amino acids. V lost 1 base and J 7 bases, leaving 14 bases between the germline ends.